Following are 5 T cell receptor beta chains from one sample sequenced in a study of T cell repertoires in cytomegalovirus infection. TCRdb used MiXCR to reprocess the reads, holding one entry per CDR3 protein. The sample holds about 260,000 distinct CDR3 sequences, approximately 14% seen once. Input material: PBMCs. The origin of the receptors is a human donor in good health (CMV status not recorded). Some clones in this sample may be carry-over from other donors' samples.

This clonotype was detected only a few times. CDR3: CSARVKDRVDTEAFF. DNA of the CDR3: TGCAGTGCTAGAGTGAAGGACAGGGTTGACACTGAAGCTTTCTTT. The rearrangement joins TRBV20-1 to TRBJ1-1, with TRBD1 identical over 8 bases. The CDR3 has 15 residues. Germline lookup yields CDR1 DFQATT and CDR2 SNEGSKA (reference sequence). After removal of 1 base from V and 3 bases from J, the junction contained 7 bases not matched to a gene.

This clonotype was counted only a few times. The rearrangement links TRBV28 to TRBJ2-5, with 7 bases aligning to TRBD1. The ends lost 6 bases at V and 1 base at J; junction bases unmatched: 5. The CDR3 covers 14 residues. Looked up from germline, CDR1 is MDHEN and CDR2 is SYDVKM. The CDR3 spells CASRRTGSQETQYF. Written as DNA, the CDR3 is TGTGCCAGCAGGCGGACAGGTTCCCAAGAGACCCAGTACTTC.

This clonotype showed up just a few times. The rearrangement uses TRBV14 and TRBJ2-2; no definite D call. Trimming cost V 4 bases and J 0 bases, with 12 bases left between them. The CDR3 extends over 16 amino acids. Looked up from germline, CDR1 is SGHDN and CDR2 is FVKESK. Here the CDR3 reads CASSPYGVPNTGELFF. The CDR3 coding sequence is TGTGCCAGCAGCCCGTATGGCGTTCCGAACACCGGGGAGCTGTTTTTT.

This clonotype was picked up many times. The chain combines TRBV7-3 with TRBJ2-1; 9 bases agree with TRBD2. The CDR3 loop spans 15 amino acids. V lost 5 bases, J lost 7 bases, and 9 bases stayed unmatched. Per the germline V gene, CDR1 is SGHTA and CDR2 is FQGTGA. The CDR3 DNA is TGTGCCAGCAGCCGAAGACTAGCGGAGGGGAATGAGCAGTTCTTC. This sequence encodes CASSRRLAEGNEQFF.

This clonotype was seen only a few times. This chain connects TRBV7-2 to TRBJ2-7; 9 bases align to TRBD1. Germline V gene sequence: CDR1 SGHTA, CDR2 FQGNSA. This CDR3 has 15 amino acids. V lost 5 bases, J lost 3 bases, and 8 bases stayed unmatched. The CDR3 DNA reads as TGTGCCAGCAGCGTTACAGGGGGCACTTACTACGAGCAGTACTTC. This translates into CASSVTGGTYYEQYF. The full variable domain, completed using reference TRBV7-2 and TRBJ2-7, is GAGVSQSPSNKVTEKGKDVELRCDPISGHTALYWYRQSLGQGLEFLIYFQGNSAPDKSGLPSDRFSAERTGGSVSTLTIQRTQQEDSAVYLCASSVTGGTYYEQYFGPGTRLTVT.